The 16 T cell receptor beta chains presented below share a single source sample, sequenced in a study of identical twins. One entry per CDR3 protein results from TCRdb running MiXCR on the 5' RACE reads. The repertoire has some 660,000 distinct CDR3 sequences, 8.6% of them found once; the top ten carry roughly 0.9%. This same sample was also part of a study on yellow fever vaccine responses in identical twins.

The sequencing input was PBMCs. The receptors stem from a woman aged 18 to 35 in good health.

Here the CDR3 DNA reads TGTGCCAGCAGTCAGAACCCGACAGGTGCTGGCTACACCTTC. It codes for CASSQNPTGAGYTF. The V gene is TRBV12-3 or TRBV12-4, the J gene TRBJ1-2; weak D call: TRBD1 (6 bases). The CDR3 has 14 residues. Deletions cut 5 bases from V and 7 bases from J, with 17 bases between.

This clonotype appeared many times. The chain recombines TRBV7-2 with TRBJ2-4; 7 nucleotides match TRBD2. CDR1 and CDR2 from the germline V gene are SGHTA and FQGNSA. J lost 3 bases, V lost 6 bases, and 8 bases had no gene match. The CDR3 extends over 15 amino acids. The CDR3 coding sequence is TGTGCCAGCAGAGCTAGCGGTTTCGGCAAAAACATTCAGTACTTC. Translating it yields CASRASGFGKNIQYF.

A few counts support this clonotype. The CDR3 region is CASSLSPNYEQYF. The DNA for the CDR3 is TGTGCCAGCAGTCTTTCCCCGAACTACGAGCAGTACTTC. The J gene is TRBJ2-7, the V gene TRBV6-2 or TRBV6-3; no definite D call. Germline V CDR1 and CDR2: MNHEY, SVGEGT. This CDR3 is built from 13 residues. V shed 5 bases and J shed 3 bases, with 11 bases lying between them.

The CDR3 loop is CASSQVLGAETQYF. Written as DNA, the CDR3 is TGTGCCAGCAGCCAAGTGTTAGGGGCAGAGACCCAGTACTTC. The chain links TRBV4-2 to TRBJ2-5, with D perhaps matching TRBD1 (5 bases). The CDR3 runs to 14 residues. Germline CDR1 and CDR2: LGHNA and YNFKEQ. Trimming took off 1 base at V and 4 bases at J, with 10 bases between the two ends.

This rearrangement joins TRBV11-2 to TRBJ2-7, with 13 bases identical to TRBD2. The CDR3 contains 18 residues. Looked up from germline, CDR1 is SGHAT and CDR2 is FQNNGV. The J segment lost 5 bases and the V segment lost 4 bases, leaving 14 bases of the junction unmatched. The CDR3 is CASSSLRRTSGSDDEQYF. CDR3 in DNA: TGTGCCAGCAGCTCCCTTAGGCGGACTAGCGGGAGTGACGACGAGCAGTACTTC.

J is TRBJ2-5 and V is TRBV18; maybe TRBD2 (6 bases). V shed 2 bases and J shed 2 bases, with 15 bases lying between them. Germline V lookup: CDR1 KGHSH, CDR2 LQKENI. The CDR3 sequence is 16 residues long. The CDR3, as DNA: TGTGCCAGCTCACCATGGGCTAGTGCGGGGCAAGAGACCCAGTACTTC. It encodes CASSPWASAGQETQYF.

This clonotype has more than one count but fewer than ten. The chain recombines TRBV7-9 with TRBJ2-7; D is unresolved. This CDR3 region has 12 residues. V was cut by 5 bases and J by 5 bases, with 10 bases left in between. Germline V gene lookup returns CDR1 SEHNR and CDR2 FQNEAQ (reference sequence). The CDR3 nucleotides are TGTGCCAGCAGCGCCGGGTGGAACGAGCAGTACTTC. This sequence encodes CASSAGWNEQYF.

This clonotype was counted many times. The rearrangement uses TRBV28 and TRBJ1-3; a possible D gene is TRBD1 (5 bases). V was cut by 4 bases and J by 4 bases, with 20 bases left in between. The germline V gene has CDR1 MDHEN and CDR2 SYDVKM. The CDR3 runs 17 residues. Here the CDR3 reads CASSSAGTPVSGNTIYF. CDR3 sequence (DNA): TGTGCCAGCAGTTCCGCCGGGACCCCGGTGTCAGGAAACACCATATATTTT.

This clonotype was observed a handful of times. The CDR3 nucleotides are TGTGCCAGCGGGGTACCTAGCACAGATACGCAGTATTTT. Translation gives CASGVPSTDTQYF. V usage is TRBV27 and J usage is TRBJ2-3; D call uncertain. Trimming left V 8 bases short and J 0 bases short, with 9 bases between. The length of the CDR3 is 13 residues. The germline gives CDR1 MNHEY, CDR2 SMNVEV (reference sequence).

This clonotype was found many times. This rearrangement joins TRBV29-1 to TRBJ2-2; the match to TRBD1 covers 7 bases. V shed 5 bases and J 2 bases; nucleotides not matched to a gene: 5. CDR1 SQVTM and CDR2 ANQGSEA come from the germline V gene. The CDR3 is made up of 14 amino acids. The CDR3 DNA is TGCAGCGTTACCGGGACAGTCAACACCGGGGAGCTGTTTTTT. This translates into CSVTGTVNTGELFF.

The chain joins TRBV28 to TRBJ1-5, with 7 nucleotides matching TRBD1. The germline CDR1 and CDR2 sequences are MDHEN and SYDVKM. The V gene end was trimmed by 2 bases and the J gene end by 6 bases; junction bases not matched to a gene: 7. The CDR3 contains 15 residues. The CDR3: CASSLGRGGFQPQHF. As DNA, the CDR3 is TGTGCCAGCAGTTTAGGCAGGGGGGGTTTTCAGCCCCAGCATTTT.

The V call is TRBV25-1, the J call TRBJ2-7, with D unclear. V shed 4 bases and J shed 3 bases, with 7 bases lying between them. Germline V gene lookup returns CDR1 MGHDK and CDR2 SYGVNS. The CDR3 runs to 12 residues. CDR3 DNA: TGTGCCAGCAGTGCCCAGCTCTACGAGCAGTACTTC. Its protein is CASSAQLYEQYF.

There are many counts of this clonotype. The chain uses TRBV12-3 or TRBV12-4 and TRBJ1-4; the D is unclear. This CDR3 is 11 amino acids long. The germline V and J ends were trimmed by 1 base and 6 bases, with 0 bases remaining between them. The CDR3 loop is CASSLDEKLFF. CDR3 coding DNA: TGTGCCAGCAGTTTAGATGAAAAACTGTTTTTT.

This clonotype was observed a handful of times. The chain recombines TRBV20-1 with TRBJ2-3, with TRBD1 as a possible D gene (6 bases). The CDR3 is 14 amino acids. Germline-derived CDR1 and CDR2 are DFQATT and SNEGSKA (reference sequence). Deletions cut 0 bases from V and 5 bases from J, with 12 bases between. The CDR3 loop is CSARDGRGRDTQYF. The CDR3 region has the DNA TGCAGTGCTAGAGACGGCAGGGGAAGAGATACGCAGTATTTT.

The chain carries TRBV14 and TRBJ2-7; 9 positions match TRBD1. Germline CDR1 and CDR2: SGHDN and FVKESK. V was clipped by 0 bases and J by 4 bases; unmatched bases: 4. The CDR3 length is 15 residues. The DNA for the CDR3 is TGTGCCAGCAGCCAAGATGGGGACAGGGCTTACGAGCAGTACTTC. The encoded protein is CASSQDGDRAYEQYF.

This clonotype was picked up a small number of times. The J gene is TRBJ2-3, the V gene TRBV11-2, with D maybe TRBD2 (6 bases). The CDR3 sequence is 14 residues long. Germline lookup yields CDR1 SGHAT and CDR2 FQNNGV. V dropped 2 bases and J dropped 7 bases, with 13 bases sitting between them. CDR3 loop: CASSLNGGVNTQYF. The CDR3 DNA reads as TGTGCCAGCAGCTTAAATGGCGGGGTTAATACGCAGTATTTT.